These T cell receptor beta chains were read from a single sample in a study of blood T cell repertoires in COVID-19. Using immunoSEQ multiplex PCR, the repertoire was profiled, and TCRdb retains in-frame clones only, with some absent. Here the sample spans about 270,000 clones, more than 75% being singletons. Sample: peripheral blood. The receptors originated from a woman aged 80 or over with COVID-19, enrolled during active disease. The CDR3 runs from the conserved cysteine through the conserved F or W. Fields, in order: V gene, clone size, D gene, J gene, CDR3 protein, CDR3 DNA. D genes are given only for firm matches. The size of a clone is reported for some rows only, either as once, few or many, or as a class for expanded clones.

TRBV5-4,NA,TRBD1,TRBJ2-7,CASSAQGAPEQYF,TGTGCCAGCAGCGCACAGGGGGCCCCCGAGCAGTACTTC
TRBV7-3,NA,TRBD1,TRBJ1-6,CASSLLGQGRNSPLHF,TGTGCCAGCAGCTTATTAGGACAGGGGAGAAATTCACCCCTCCACTTT
TRBV12-3/TRBV12-4,NA,NA,TRBJ1-1,CASSRGGEAFF,TGTGCCAGCAGTCGCGGAGGGGAAGCTTTCTTT
TRBV6-5,NA,NA,TRBJ1-1,CASSWGGNTEAFF,TGTGCCAGCAGCTGGGGGGGGAACACTGAAGCTTTCTTT
TRBV2,NA,TRBD1,TRBJ2-4,CASSGDRGLAKNIQYF,TGTGCCAGCAGTGGGGACAGGGGCCTAGCCAAAAACATTCAGTACTTC
TRBV7-9,NA,NA,TRBJ1-4,CASSLREGEKLFF,TGTGCCAGCAGCTTACGGGAAGGCGAAAAACTGTTTTTT
TRBV29-1,NA,NA,TRBJ1-6,CSVASSWNSPLHF,TGCAGCGTTGCAAGTAGTTGGAATTCACCCCTCCACTTT
TRBV5-1,NA,TRBD1,TRBJ1-4,CASSRDSYYEKLFF,TGCGCCAGCAGCCGGGACAGCTACTATGAAAAACTGTTTTTT
TRBV7-2,few,TRBD2,TRBJ2-5,CASSLKLAGQSETQYF,TGTGCCAGCAGCTTAAAGCTAGCGGGGCAGTCGGAGACCCAGTACTTC
TRBV9,NA,NA,TRBJ1-6,CASSTTVNNSPLHF,TGTGCCAGCAGCACGACAGTGAATAATTCACCCCTCCACTTT
TRBV30,NA,NA,TRBJ1-4,CAWSQGVLGKLFF,TGTGCCTGGTCCCAAGGGGTCCTTGGAAAACTGTTTTTT
TRBV18,NA,NA,TRBJ1-2,CASSPPGQTRDYGYTF,TGTGCCAGCTCACCACCAGGACAGACGCGGGACTATGGCTACACCTTC
TRBV7-9,NA,TRBD1,TRBJ2-5,CASIGQGTETQYF,TGTGCCAGCATTGGACAGGGCACTGAGACCCAGTACTTC
TRBV6-5,once,TRBD1,TRBJ1-6,CASSRIQGGNSPLHF,TGTGCCAGCAGTCGAATACAGGGGGGGAATTCACCCCTCCACTTT
TRBV11-2,NA,NA,TRBJ1-4,CASSLARGTKGEKLFF,TGTGCCAGCAGCTTAGCAAGGGGTACCAAGGGTGAAAAACTGTTTTTT
TRBV19,NA,NA,TRBJ1-5,CASSTYREQPQHF,TGTGCCAGTAGTACTTACAGAGAACAGCCCCAGCATTTT
TRBV10-3,NA,TRBD1,TRBJ1-2,CAIYRGGADYGYTF,TGTGCCATCTATAGAGGGGGCGCAGACTATGGCTACACCTTC